This T cell receptor (beta chain) was captured by sequencing in a study of CD8 T cells in Susac syndrome. Reverse transcription of about 0.5 to 1 ug RNA was carried out with random hexamers. Across 54 Vbeta and 13 Jbeta, immunoSEQ multiplex PCR amplified TCR beta CDR3. TCRdb passed the immunoSEQ multiplex PCR reads through MiXCR, listing each CDR3 protein once. This table holds fewer than 80,000 distinct CDR3 sequences, 85% to 95% found once. Broader study findings: Regarding the TCR sequencing and HLA analysis, the study admitted that a relatively small number of individuals were involved.

The CDR3 is 14 residues long. CDR1 and CDR2 from the germline V gene are LNHDA and SQIVND (reference sequence). Between the trimmed V and J ends, which lost 5 bases and 6 bases, there was a span of 13 bases. As concerns this clonotype: What it recognizes is unknown.

The rearrangement links TRBV19 to TRBJ2-2; D remains ambiguous. This clonotype originated in a human donor in good health. The sequenced sample consisted of CD8+ T cells from PBMCs. CDR3 amino acids: CASSPAIGSGELFF. In DNA, the CDR3 is TGTGCCAGTAGTCCCGCAATAGGATCCGGGGAGCTGTTTTTT. The full variable domain, rest sourced from reference TRBV19 and TRBJ2-2, is DGGITQSPKYLFRKEGQNVTLSCEQNLNHDAMYWYRQDPGQGLRLIYYSQIVNDFQKGDIAEGYSVSREKKESFPLTVTSAQKNPTAFYLCASSPAIGSGELFFGEGSRLTVL.